This is a list of T cell receptor beta chains from one sample in a study of blood T cell repertoires in COVID-19. Assay: immunoSEQ multiplex PCR; the TCRdb copy retains only in-frame clones and omits some. This sample has about 280,000 clones, with over 75% found just once. Sequencing was done on a sample of peripheral blood. All receptors come from a human donor in a cohort sampled during active COVID-19. Each CDR3 is given with its conserved first and last residue. Fields, in order: V gene, D gene, J gene, clone size, CDR3 protein, CDR3 DNA. A D gene is named only where the DNA matches it firmly. For some rows the clone size is stated as once, few or many, or as a class when expanded; others skip it.

TRBV18,NA,TRBJ2-7,NA,CASSPRYAESSYEQYF,TGTGCCAGCTCACCGCGGTACGCGGAAAGCTCCTACGAGCAGTACTTC
TRBV5-1,NA,TRBJ2-7,NA,CASSNGQYGDEQYF,TGCGCCAGCAGCAACGGACAGTACGGCGACGAGCAGTACTTC
TRBV5-4,TRBD1,TRBJ2-3,NA,CASSWGDRGVTDTQYF,TGTGCCAGCAGCTGGGGGGACAGGGGTGTGACAGATACGCAGTATTTT
TRBV28,NA,TRBJ1-3,NA,CASSPWGRSLNTIYF,TGTGCCAGCAGCCCCTGGGGGCGATCTTTGAACACCATATATTTT
TRBV7-9,TRBD2,TRBJ2-1,NA,CASSFGGVHEQFF,TGTGCCAGCAGCTTTGGGGGGGTACATGAGCAGTTCTTC
TRBV18,TRBD2,TRBJ2-7,NA,CASSSSGSAYEQYF,TGTGCCAGCTCATCTAGCGGGAGTGCCTACGAGCAGTACTTC
TRBV25-1,NA,TRBJ1-5,NA,CASSENSQSNQPQHF,TGTGCCAGCAGTGAAAACAGCCAGTCCAATCAGCCCCAGCATTTT
TRBV9,NA,TRBJ1-1,NA,CASSKTQNTEAFF,TGTGCCAGCAGCAAAACACAGAACACTGAAGCTTTCTTT
TRBV3-1/TRBV3-2,TRBD1,TRBJ1-2,NA,CASSQETDRGPYGYTF,TGTGCCAGCAGCCAAGAAACAGACAGGGGGCCCTATGGCTACACCTTC
TRBV5-1,TRBD1,TRBJ2-3,NA,CASSWDRDTQYF,TGCGCCAGCAGCTGGGACAGGGATACGCAGTATTTT
TRBV4-1,TRBD2,TRBJ2-5,NA,CASSSVLGTSGEAQYF,TGCGCCAGCAGCTCCGTTCTCGGGACTAGTGGGGAGGCCCAGTACTTC
TRBV9,NA,TRBJ1-4,NA,CASSVSGNEKLFF,TGTGCCAGCAGCGTGTCGGGAAATGAAAAACTGTTTTTT
TRBV5-1,TRBD1,TRBJ2-1,NA,CASSRGQGVDEQFF,TGCGCCAGCAGCAGAGGACAGGGGGTCGATGAGCAGTTCTTC
TRBV2,NA,TRBJ1-6,NA,CASSEVRESPLHF,TGTGCCAGCAGTGAAGTGCGGGAATCACCCCTCCACTTT
TRBV28,TRBD2,TRBJ2-1,NA,CASSFRRSGLAGLHNEQFF,TGTGCCAGCAGTTTCAGGCGTTCGGGACTAGCGGGACTTCACAATGAGCAGTTCTTC
TRBV6-6,TRBD2,TRBJ2-2,few,CASSPQGPLAGDTGELFF,TGTGCCAGCAGTCCTCAAGGGCCCCTAGCGGGGGACACCGGGGAGCTGTTTTTT
TRBV7-2,NA,TRBJ2-3,NA,CASSLTPAVPTQYF,TGTGCCAGCAGCTTAACCCCCGCGGTTCCTACGCAGTATTTT
TRBV19,NA,TRBJ1-2,NA,CASKDTFYGYTF,TGTGCCAGTAAGGACACTTTCTATGGCTACACCTTC
TRBV3-1/TRBV3-2,TRBD1,TRBJ2-2,NA,CASQQRIRGRGGELFF,TGTGCCAGCCAGCAGCGTATCAGGGGGCGAGGCGGGGAGCTGTTTTTT
TRBV18,NA,TRBJ1-2,once,CASSPAAPPDGYTF,TGTGCCAGCTCACCTGCCGCCCCCCCGGATGGCTACACCTTC
TRBV6-5,NA,TRBJ1-4,once,CASSLGGAGEKLFF,TGTGCCAGCAGTTTAGGTGGGGCTGGTGAAAAACTGTTTTTT
TRBV4-2,NA,TRBJ1-2,NA,CASSHGRDNGYTF,TGTGCCAGCAGCCATGGACGGGACAATGGCTACACCTTC
TRBV27,NA,TRBJ1-2,NA,CASSSRGTYGYTF,TGTGCCAGCAGTTCAAGGGGAACCTATGGCTACACCTTC
TRBV5-8,TRBD1,TRBJ1-6,NA,CASSPGTGYNSPLHF,TGTGCCAGCAGCCCCGGGACAGGCTATAATTCACCCCTCCACTTT
TRBV6-2/TRBV6-3,TRBD2,TRBJ2-7,NA,CASSLTGTTAGEQYF,TGTGCCAGCAGCTTAACCGGGACTACGGCAGGCGAGCAGTACTTC
TRBV5-4,NA,TRBJ2-7,few,CASSLWANSYEQYF,TGTGCCAGCAGCTTATGGGCGAACTCCTACGAGCAGTACTTC
TRBV6-2/TRBV6-3,TRBD1,TRBJ2-7,NA,CASSYSSPGQGTSAYEQYF,TGTGCCAGCAGTTACAGCTCCCCGGGACAGGGAACAAGCGCCTACGAGCAGTACTTC
TRBV3-1/TRBV3-2,NA,TRBJ2-3,once,CASSRDQADTQYF,TGTGCCAGCAGCCGTGACCAGGCGGATACGCAGTATTTT
TRBV4-1,NA,TRBJ2-3,NA,CASSRQGALGGPTDTQYF,TGCGCCAGCAGCCGCCAAGGTGCTTTAGGGGGTCCCACAGATACGCAGTATTTT
TRBV4-1,NA,TRBJ1-4,NA,CASSLRTDPTNEKLFF,TGCGCCAGCAGCCTTCGGACAGACCCAACTAATGAAAAACTGTTTTTT
TRBV11-2,TRBD2,TRBJ2-7,NA,CASRQLAGERYEQYF,TGTGCCAGCAGGCAACTAGCGGGAGAAAGGTACGAGCAGTACTTC
TRBV25-1,NA,TRBJ2-3,few,CASSEGVATSTDTQYF,TGTGCCAGCAGTGAAGGGGTAGCGACCAGCACAGATACGCAGTATTTT
TRBV19,TRBD2,TRBJ2-7,NA,CASSRAGAFYEQYF,TGTGCCAGTAGTCGTGCGGGAGCATTCTACGAGCAGTACTTC
TRBV3-1/TRBV3-2,TRBD1,TRBJ1-2,NA,CASSRGQGTYGYTF,TGTGCCAGCAGCCGTGGACAGGGGACCTATGGCTACACCTTC
TRBV28,NA,TRBJ1-5,NA,CASSSLRGSIQPQHF,TGTGCCAGCAGCTCACTAAGGGGGTCCATTCAGCCCCAGCATTTT
TRBV9,TRBD2,TRBJ2-1,NA,CASSPGLVRRVDEQFF,TGTGCCAGCAGTCCCGGACTAGTCCGCCGGGTTGATGAGCAGTTCTTC
TRBV19,NA,TRBJ2-6,NA,CASTTAGANVLTF,TGTGCCAGTACAACAGCTGGGGCCAACGTCCTGACTTTC
TRBV2,NA,TRBJ2-3,NA,CASSLTDTQYF,TGTGCCAGCAGTCTCACAGATACGCAGTATTTT
TRBV7-2,TRBD2,TRBJ2-7,NA,CASSVAGVHEQYF,TGTGCCAGCAGTGTAGCGGGAGTCCACGAGCAGTACTTC
TRBV25-1,NA,TRBJ1-2,NA,CASSFTGMGYTF,TGTGCCAGCAGTTTCACAGGGATGGGCTACACCTTC
TRBV7-9,NA,TRBJ1-6,many,CASSLLTGSASPLHF,TGTGCCAGCAGCTTACTCACAGGGTCTGCGTCACCCCTCCACTTT
TRBV10-3,NA,TRBJ2-1,NA,CAISESGVDGEQFF,TGTGCCATCAGTGAGTCAGGGGTCGATGGTGAGCAGTTCTTC